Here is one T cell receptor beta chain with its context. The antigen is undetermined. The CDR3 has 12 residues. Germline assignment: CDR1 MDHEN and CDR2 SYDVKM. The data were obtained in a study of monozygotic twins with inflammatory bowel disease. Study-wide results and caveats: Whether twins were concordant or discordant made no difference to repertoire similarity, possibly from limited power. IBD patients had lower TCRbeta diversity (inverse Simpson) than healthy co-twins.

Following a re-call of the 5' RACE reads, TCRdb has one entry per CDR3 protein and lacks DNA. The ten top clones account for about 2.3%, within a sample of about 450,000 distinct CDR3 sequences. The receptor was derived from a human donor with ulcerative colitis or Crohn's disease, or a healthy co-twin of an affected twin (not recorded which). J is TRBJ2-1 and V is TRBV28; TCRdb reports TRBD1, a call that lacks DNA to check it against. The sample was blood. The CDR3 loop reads CASTNGGPEQFF. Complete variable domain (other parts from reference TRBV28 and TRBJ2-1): DVKVTQSSRYLVKRTGEKVFLECVQDMDHENMFWYRQDPGLGLRLIYFSYDVKMKEKGDIPEGYSVSREKKERFSLILESASTNQTSMYLCASTNGGPEQFFGPGTRLTVL.